This T cell receptor (beta chain) comes out of a study of cytomegalovirus exposure and HLA in healthy donors. At the level of the study: Among the roughly 430 genotyped donors, 70% to 85% were placed in the Caucasian-associated ancestry cluster.

Amplification used 60 Vbeta primers and 13 Jbeta primers. Sequenced by immunoSEQ multiplex PCR; TCRdb stores in-frame clones only, minus some. The sample comprises approximately 90,000 clones, over 60% of which are singletons, and roughly 3% rests with the top ten. Germline loops: CDR1 LGHNA, CDR2 YSLEER. Trimming cost V 2 bases and J 4 bases; bases outside gene matches: 12. The CDR3 covers 17 residues. Study-wide results and limits: It was taken for granted in presence/absence analyses that sequencing depth across donors was roughly uniform.

Turning to this clone: Its antigen is currently unknown.

This chain connects TRBV4-3 to TRBJ2-5, with 8 bases that match TRBD2. The sample taken for sequencing was PBMCs. The TCR originated in a man between 40 and 49 years old in good health and CMV-seronegative. The CDR3, as DNA: TGCGCCAGCAGCCAAAGGGCCCCGGGGGCGGGGGGAGAGACCCAGTACTTC. It is translated as CASSQRAPGAGGETQYF.